This TCR beta chain was identified during a study of cytomegalovirus exposure and HLA in healthy donors (dated by TCRdb to 2015 to 2018). Study-level background: According to a later analysis, the 100 to 150 validation repertoires were produced on the same platform as the 680 or so repertoires of the first cohort. High-throughput TCR immunosequencing, statistical association of individual TCRs with disease status, and machine learning were combined to predict cytomegalovirus infection status. Besides the first cohort of roughly 640 subjects, a separate validation cohort made up of roughly 120 different subjects was used. The aim of the study was to test whether cataloging public T cell receptors could identify signatures of past pathogen exposure. Broad study findings and their caveats: Of the cluster scores, roughly 95% were above 0 in a later analysis, which found that TCRs clustered in the first cohort also tended to co-occur in the 120 or so validation repertoires. Three of the identified cytomegalovirus-associated TCR beta chains were confirmed in vitro to be specific for cytomegalovirus antigens. The validation cohort had no HLA typing available for a later analysis, so co-occurrence within that cohort was assessed over all 120 or so repertoires. The authors suggested that the approach could potentially be extended to other disease states and immunological phenotypes. Cytomegalovirus status was reported to be diagnosed by the classifier with high specificity and sensitivity in both the original and validation cohorts. Most TCR sequences were observed very rarely across donors, whereas some public TCRs were present in many individuals. A total of roughly 160 TCR beta chains were listed by the study as associated with cytomegalovirus.

Libraries were made using the immunoSEQ multiplex PCR assay. Per the original workflow: A statistical classification framework was built to diagnose cytomegalovirus status from the catalog of TCR beta chain sequences. TCRdb obtained this table from immuneACCESS and retained in-frame rearrangements with V and J assigned. These tables miss some clones; where compared with another copy, unresolved V genes account for less than half of the shortfall, and the remainder is unexplained. The V and J calls and the clone size are those of that table, but D and trimming were determined from the DNA. The sample table contains over 100,000 clones; only one count was recorded for just under 90% of them. About 3.5% of the sample goes to the ten largest clones. From its cysteine to its phenylalanine, the CDR3 spans 13 amino acids. Only the CDR3 portion is preserved as DNA: 39 bases, with reading frame beginning at the first base. Trimmed from V: 8 bases; trimmed from J: 3 bases; junction bases lacking a gene match: 2. CDR1 and CDR2 are read off the germline V gene (reference sequence) as MNHNY and SVGAGI.

Concerning this clone: Its target antigen remains unknown. Qualities for individual bases were not recorded, and no much larger clone is one base off.

Donors formed part of the validation cohort, which comprised 120 subjects and was distinct from the first cohort of under 800 subjects. The chain was built from TRBV6-6 and TRBJ2-1; 9 middle bases align to TRBD2. Sample: PBMCs. This receptor was identified in a man younger than 45 in good health and CMV-seronegative. The base sequence is TGTGCCAGCCGACTAGCGGTCTACAATGAGCAGTTCTTC. The encoded protein is CASRLAVYNEQFF.